The 3 T cell receptor beta chains presented below share a single source sample, sequenced in a study of OX40 agonist ivuxolimab in advanced cancers. The protocol was immunoSEQ multiplex PCR, while the TCRdb copy is restricted to in-frame clones and leaves out a portion. The sample holds 90,000 to 100,000 clones, about 96% seen once. The starting material was CD4+ or CD8+ T cells sorted from blood, obtained in a trial of the OX40 agonist ivuxolimab. These receptors originate from an adult with an advanced solid tumor such as melanoma, head and neck, liver or kidney cancer.

This chain links TRBV2 with TRBJ2-7; 9 bases are a match to TRBD1. Germline CDR1 is SNHLY and CDR2 is FYNNEI. The V segment lost 5 bases and the J segment 3 bases; nucleotides outside the gene matches: 5. The CDR3 runs 14 residues. The CDR3 DNA sequence: TGTGCCAGCAGTATCCGGGACAGGGACTACGAGCAGTACTTC. Encoded protein: CASSIRDRDYEQYF.

J is TRBJ1-5 and V is TRBV19, with a weak D call TRBD1 (5 bases). CDR1 and CDR2 (germline): LNHDA, SQIVND (reference sequence). This CDR3 is 15 amino acids long. Trimming stripped 1 base from V and 2 bases from J, with 9 bases between. The CDR3 nucleotides are TGTGCCAGTAGTATAGTGGGGGGGGGCAATCAGCCCCAGCATTTT. It codes for CASSIVGGGNQPQHF. Supplemented by reference TRBV19 and TRBJ1-5, the full variable domain reads DGGITQSPKYLFRKEGQNVTLSCEQNLNHDAMYWYRQDPGQGLRLIYYSQIVNDFQKGDIAEGYSVSREKKESFPLTVTSAQKNPTAFYLCASSIVGGGNQPQHFGDGTRLSIL.

The V gene is TRBV28, the J gene TRBJ1-1, with a weak D call TRBD1 (6 bases). V was cut by 4 bases and J by 1 base, with 13 bases left in between. This CDR3 region has 15 residues. Germline CDR1 is MDHEN and CDR2 is SYDVKM. DNA of the CDR3: TGTGCCAGCAGTTATGCGACAGGTTCGAACACTGAAGCTTTCTTT. Encoded protein: CASSYATGSNTEAFF.